This passage covers 27 T cell receptor beta chains from one sample sequenced in a study of T cells in Graves' hyperthyroidism and ophthalmopathy. TCR beta CDR3 region amplification was performed from RNA transcripts. HTBI primers drove first-round RT-PCR of the TCR CDR3. TCRdb fed the multiplex PCR reads into MiXCR, producing one record per CDR3 protein. This sample has some 440,000 distinct CDR3 sequences; 15% to 17% occur once, and the top ten carry roughly 14%. The sequenced sample consisted of blood. These receptors originate from a woman between 18 and 29 years old with Graves' hyperthyroidism.

The genes are TRBV24-1 and TRBJ2-5; TRBD2 agrees at 8 bases. V shed 2 bases and J 5 bases; nucleotides not matched to a gene: 3. This CDR3 is built from 14 residues. Germline loops: CDR1 KGHDR, CDR2 SFDVKD. This chain's CDR3 is CATSDSRGGETQYF. DNA of the CDR3: TGTGCCACCAGTGATTCACGCGGGGGGGAGACCCAGTACTTC.

This clonotype was observed many times. This chain joins TRBV15 and TRBJ1-1; 10 positions match TRBD1. Looked up from germline, CDR1 is LNHNV and CDR2 is YYDKDF (reference sequence). This CDR3 comprises 15 residues. V lost 4 bases, J lost 5 bases, and 7 bases stayed unmatched. CDR3 sequence (DNA): TGTGCCACCAGCAAAAGGGACAGGGGAGGTACTGAAGCTTTCTTT. This sequence encodes CATSKRDRGGTEAFF.

The CDR3 DNA follows: TGTGCCAAGGGACTAGCGGGGGGGCCCGGGGAGCTGTTTTTT. It yields the protein CAKGLAGGPGELFF. V is TRBV6-1 and J is TRBJ2-2; TRBD2 aligns across 16 bases. Germline CDR1 reads MNHNS; CDR2 reads SASEGT. The CDR3 is 14 residues long. With V trimmed by 10 bases and J by 6 bases, 2 bases remained unmatched.

In this sample, this clonotype turned up many times. The chain carries TRBV11-2 and TRBJ2-7; 8 positions agree with TRBD2. The CDR3 totals 19 residues. Looked up from germline, CDR1 is SGHAT and CDR2 is FQNNGV. The trim removed 3 bases at V and 1 base at J, leaving 17 bases unmatched. CDR3 in amino acids: CASSFSVSGTSFTSYEQYF. CDR3 in DNA: TGTGCCAGCAGCTTCTCTGTATCTGGGACTAGTTTTACGTCCTACGAGCAGTACTTC.

This clonotype was recorded many times. V is TRBV20-1 and J is TRBJ1-2, with D unresolved. CDR3 length: 14 amino acids. Trimming removed 2 bases from V and 4 bases from J, with 14 bases in between. Looked up from germline, CDR1 is DFQATT and CDR2 is SNEGSKA (reference sequence). The CDR3 sequence: CSARSPETSYGYTF. CDR3 nucleotides: TGCAGTGCTAGAAGTCCCGAAACCTCCTATGGCTACACCTTC.

This clonotype was detected only a few times. The rearrangement links TRBV6-2 or TRBV6-3 to TRBJ2-5, with a tentative D call TRBD1 (6 bases). Germline lookup yields CDR1 MNHEY and CDR2 SVGEGT. The CDR3 is 15 amino acids. V lost 5 bases, J lost 1 base, and 14 bases lay in between. The CDR3, as DNA: TGTGCCAGCAGTCGATATACAGGGCCCCAAGAGACCCAGTACTTC. Its protein product is CASSRYTGPQETQYF.

This chain joins TRBV20-1 and TRBJ1-2, with D unclear. The CDR3 sequence is 11 residues long. Germline CDR1 DFQATT, CDR2 SNEGSKA (reference sequence). Trimming took 6 bases from V and 2 from J, leaving 7 bases between them. The CDR3 reads CSAARNYGYTF. DNA for the CDR3: TGCAGTGCGGCAAGGAACTATGGCTACACCTTC.

Details on this clonotype: This may come from a read error, since a much larger clone is one base off. This chain joins TRBV2 and TRBJ1-2; D is uncertain. CDR3 length: 15 amino acids. V lost 1 base to trimming and J lost 4 bases, with 13 bases between them. Germline CDR1 SNHLY, CDR2 FYNNEI. The CDR3 loop reads CASSEVESWGYGYTF. For the CDR3, the DNA is TGTGCCAGCAGTGAAGTGGAGTCTTGGGGCTATGGCTACACCTTC.

The gene calls are TRBV6-5 and TRBJ1-5; 7 bases fit TRBD1. With V trimmed by 0 bases and J by 6 bases, 8 bases remained unmatched. The CDR3 contains 16 residues. In germline, CDR1 is MNHEY, CDR2 SVGAGI. CDR3 in amino acids: CASSYSTGTIPQPQHF. The CDR3 bases are TGTGCCAGCAGTTACTCGACAGGGACGATTCCTCAGCCCCAGCATTTT.

This clonotype appeared many times. The chain couples TRBV7-9 to TRBJ2-7; D tentatively fits TRBD1 or TRBD2 (6 bases each). Trimming cost V 2 bases and J 2 bases, with 16 bases left between them. CDR3 length: 16 residues. Germline V gene data show CDR1 as SEHNR and CDR2 as FQNEAQ (reference sequence). The DNA for the CDR3 is TGTGCCAGCAGCTTAAATCTCGGGGGCGCCCCCTACGAGCAGTACTTC. Protein product: CASSLNLGGAPYEQYF. Full variable domain (missing parts from reference TRBV7-9 and TRBJ2-7): DTGVSQNPRHKITKRGQNVTFRCDPISEHNRLYWYRQTLGQGPEFLTYFQNEAQLEKSRLLSDRFSAERPKGSFSTLEIQRTEQGDSAMYLCASSLNLGGAPYEQYFGPGTRLTVT.

The rearrangement links TRBV2 to TRBJ1-3; the match to TRBD1 covers 7 bases. Germline CDR1 and CDR2: SNHLY and FYNNEI. V shed 2 bases, J shed 4 bases, and the junction held 2 bases outside the gene matches. The CDR3 totals 14 residues. Here the CDR3 reads CASSEYRGGNTIYF. The CDR3, as DNA: TGTGCCAGCAGTGAATACAGGGGCGGAAACACCATATATTTT.

This clonotype was recorded at least ten times. The genes are TRBV12-3 or TRBV12-4 and TRBJ2-5, with 9 bases identical to TRBD2. Trimming removed 1 base from V and 4 bases from J; junction bases left unmatched: 7. The CDR3 extends over 16 amino acids. The CDR3 DNA is TGTGCCAGCAGTTTAGTGGCGGGAGGGCCGGGAGAGACCCAGTACTTC. Translated, it gives CASSLVAGGPGETQYF.

The rearrangement links TRBV18 to TRBJ2-1; 7 bases match TRBD1. J gave up 12 bases and V 4 bases, and 6 bases lay outside the gene matches. The CDR3 sequence is 12 residues long. Germline V gene data show CDR1 as KGHSH and CDR2 as LQKENI. CDR3 sequence (DNA): TGTGCCAGCTCACTTCGGACAGGAGTGCAGTTCTTC. It yields the protein CASSLRTGVQFF.

This clonotype was seen only a few times. The J gene is TRBJ2-3, the V gene TRBV19, with unresolved D. This CDR3 has 13 amino acids. Trimming stripped 6 bases from V and 3 bases from J, with 10 bases between. The V gene's germline CDR1 is LNHDA and CDR2 SQIVND (reference sequence). CDR3 region: CASRKTETDTQYF. The CDR3 region has the DNA TGTGCCAGTAGGAAAACAGAAACAGATACGCAGTATTTT.

Ten or more counts support this clonotype. The genes are TRBV7-6 and TRBJ1-1, with 7 bases identical to TRBD1. There are 15 residues in the CDR3. Germline-derived CDR1 and CDR2 are SGHVS and FNYEAQ. Trimming at V came to 5 bases and at J to 4 bases, leaving 10 bases not matched to a gene. The CDR3 protein is CASSLTGDWATEAFF. The DNA for the CDR3 is TGTGCCAGCAGCCTTACAGGGGACTGGGCCACTGAAGCTTTCTTT.

This clonotype has only one observation. The J gene is TRBJ2-2, the V gene TRBV7-6; a weak D match, TRBD2 (5 bases). There are 14 residues in the CDR3. CDR1 is SGHVS, CDR2 FNYEAQ, per germline. V was pared by 1 base and J by 6 bases, with 9 bases between. The CDR3 DNA is TGTGCCAGCAGCTTAGGAGGGTCGGCCGGGGAGCTGTTTTTT. It specifies CASSLGGSAGELFF.

The V call is TRBV2, the J call TRBJ2-2; 7 nucleotides line up with TRBD2. The CDR3 covers 16 residues. Unmatched junction bases numbered 8, after V lost 7 bases and J lost 0 bases. Germline V gives CDR1 SNHLY, CDR2 FYNNEI. DNA of the CDR3: TGTGCCAGCAAGAAGGGAGGGGTGGCGAACACCGGGGAGCTGTTTTTT. This sequence encodes CASKKGGVANTGELFF. Full variable domain (remainder filled in from reference TRBV2 and TRBJ2-2): EPEVTQTPSHQVTQMGQEVILRCVPISNHLYFYWYRQILGQKVEFLVSFYNNEISEKSEIFDDQFSVERPDGSNFTLKIRSTKLEDSAMYFCASKKGGVANTGELFFGEGSRLTVL.

The table lists this clonotype with a few counts. The chain couples TRBV6-6 to TRBJ1-5; D remains ambiguous. The germline V and J ends were trimmed by 0 bases and 5 bases, with 17 bases remaining between them. The CDR3 is made up of 17 amino acids. The germline CDR1 and CDR2 sequences are MNHNY and SVGAGI (reference sequence). CDR3 coding DNA: TGTGCCAGCAGTTACTCGATAGGAAAAATTGAGGATCAGCCCCAGCATTTT. Protein product: CASSYSIGKIEDQPQHF.

This clonotype was seen only a few times. A clone one base away is much larger, so this may be a read error. The rearrangement uses TRBV6-2 or TRBV6-3 and TRBJ2-7, with D uncertain. The CDR3 sequence is 14 residues long. Germline assignment: CDR1 MNHEY and CDR2 SVGEGT. CDR3 sequence reads: CTSHQNGLNYEQYF. The CDR3 DNA follows: TGTACCAGCCATCAGAACGGGCTAAACTACGAGCAGTACTTC.

This clonotype was observed a handful of times. The chain recombines TRBV19 with TRBJ1-2; the D is unclear. The V and J ends lost 7 bases and 3 bases respectively, with 21 bases between them. From germline, CDR1 is LNHDA and CDR2 SQIVND (reference sequence). The CDR3 has 16 residues. DNA of the CDR3: TGTGCCAGTAACCCAAGCAAGGGCTGGCTTTACTATGGCTACACCTTC. This sequence encodes CASNPSKGWLYYGYTF.

The genes are TRBV20-1 and TRBJ2-1, with D tentatively TRBD2 (5 bases). V lost 3 bases to trimming and J lost 0 bases, with 9 bases between them. The germline gives CDR1 DFQATT, CDR2 SNEGSKA (reference sequence). This CDR3 contains 14 residues. The CDR3 region is CSASAGRSYNEQFF. The CDR3 nucleotides read TGCAGTGCTAGCGCGGGCCGCTCCTACAATGAGCAGTTCTTC.

This clonotype showed up many times. The chain employs TRBV7-3 and TRBJ2-1; D gene ambiguous. V lost 5 bases, J lost 0 bases, and 11 bases lay in between. This CDR3 is 15 amino acids long. Germline CDR1 and CDR2: SGHTA and FQGTGA. The CDR3 here is CASSPDPSSYNEQFF. As DNA, the CDR3 is TGTGCCAGCAGCCCGGACCCGAGCTCCTACAATGAGCAGTTCTTC.

This clonotype occurred a few times. This chain connects TRBV13 to TRBJ2-1; 11 bases map to TRBD1. In germline, CDR1 is PRHDT, CDR2 FYEKMQ (reference sequence). V lost 5 bases, J lost 4 bases, and 16 bases stayed unmatched. The CDR3 covers 19 residues. CDR3 protein: CASSQNSGQGGLGYNEQFF. The CDR3 DNA is TGTGCCAGCAGCCAAAACTCGGGACAGGGGGGACTAGGATACAATGAGCAGTTCTTC.

The sample holds a few counts of this clonotype. The chain combines TRBV28 with TRBJ2-6, with D unclear. The CDR3 runs 16 residues. Germline CDR1 reads MDHEN; CDR2 reads SYDVKM. V lost 7 bases and J 0 bases, leaving 13 bases between the germline ends. CDR3 DNA sequence: TGTGCCAGCAAAACCTACCGGACCTCTGGGGCCAACGTCCTGACTTTC. This codes for CASKTYRTSGANVLTF. The full variable domain, rest sourced from reference TRBV28 and TRBJ2-6, is DVKVTQSSRYLVKRTGEKVFLECVQDMDHENMFWYRQDPGLGLRLIYFSYDVKMKEKGDIPEGYSVSREKKERFSLILESASTNQTSMYLCASKTYRTSGANVLTFGAGSRLTVL.

This clonotype was detected only a few times. One end of the junction is discordant with germline, which a read error may explain. The chain recombines TRBV7-2 with TRBJ2-4; possibly TRBD1 or TRBD2 for D (5 bases each). Germline lookup yields CDR1 SGHTA and CDR2 FQGNSA. The CDR3 totals 15 residues. The CDR3, as DNA: TGTGCCAGCAGCTTAGGTCAGGGAGCCAAAAGCATTCAGTACTTC. As protein: CASSLGQGAKSIQYF.

The chain couples TRBV4-1 to TRBJ2-5; TRBD2 matches 7 bases. The CDR3 has 18 amino acids. Trimming removed 0 bases from V and 0 bases from J; junction bases left unmatched: 10. Germline V CDR1 and CDR2: MGHRA, YSYEKL. The CDR3 protein is CASSQERLSGTYQETQYF. The CDR3 DNA reads as TGCGCCAGCAGCCAAGAACGGTTAAGCGGGACTTACCAAGAGACCCAGTACTTC.

This clonotype was seen only a few times. The chain couples TRBV20-1 to TRBJ1-5; TRBD1 is a possible D gene (6 bases). Germline V CDR1 and CDR2: DFQATT, SNEGSKA (reference sequence). This CDR3 region has 13 residues. Trimming cost V 3 bases and J 2 bases, with 8 bases left between them. The CDR3 region has the DNA TGCAGTGCTAGTTCAGGGGGCAATCAGCCCCAGCATTTT. Translating it yields CSASSGGNQPQHF.